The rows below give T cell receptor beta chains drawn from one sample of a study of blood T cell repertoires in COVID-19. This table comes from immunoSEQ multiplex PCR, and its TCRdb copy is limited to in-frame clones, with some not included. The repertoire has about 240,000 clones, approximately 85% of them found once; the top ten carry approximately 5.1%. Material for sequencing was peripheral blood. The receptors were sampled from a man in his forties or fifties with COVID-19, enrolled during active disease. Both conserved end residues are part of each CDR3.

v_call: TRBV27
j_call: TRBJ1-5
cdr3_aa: CASSRGQGNQPQHF

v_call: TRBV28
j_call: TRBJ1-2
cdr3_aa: CASTHQGAYGYTF

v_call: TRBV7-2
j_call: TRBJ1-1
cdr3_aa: CASSLLTGLGTEAFF

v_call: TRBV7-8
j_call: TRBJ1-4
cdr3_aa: CASSRTGEKLFF

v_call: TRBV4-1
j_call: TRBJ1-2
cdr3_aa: CASSQDRAVNYGYTF

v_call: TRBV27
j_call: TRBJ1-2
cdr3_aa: CASSLSGEGVYGYTF

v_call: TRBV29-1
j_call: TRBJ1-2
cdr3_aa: CSVEDPRYGYTF

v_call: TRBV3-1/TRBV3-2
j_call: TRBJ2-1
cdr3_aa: CASSQAGIIAGIYNEQFF

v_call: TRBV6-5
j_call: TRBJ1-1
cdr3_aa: CASSQTRTLNTEAFF

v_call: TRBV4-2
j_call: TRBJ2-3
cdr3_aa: CASSQDLGGQGAKTQYF

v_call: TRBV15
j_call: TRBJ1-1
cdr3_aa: CATSRGDRGTEAFF

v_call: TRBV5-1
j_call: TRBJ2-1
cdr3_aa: CASSLDRFTSGVNEQFF

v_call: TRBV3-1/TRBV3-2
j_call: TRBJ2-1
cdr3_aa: CASSQSGTGAYNEQFF

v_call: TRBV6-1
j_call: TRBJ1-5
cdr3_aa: CASSEATGVNQPQHF

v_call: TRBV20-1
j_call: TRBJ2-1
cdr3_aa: CSATQGAPFF

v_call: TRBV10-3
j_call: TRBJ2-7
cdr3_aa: CAISEGTGRYEQYF

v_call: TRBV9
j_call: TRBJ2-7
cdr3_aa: CASSVNSIGREQYF

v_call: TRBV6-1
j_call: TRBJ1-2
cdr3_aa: CASSEAGRGGGYGYTF

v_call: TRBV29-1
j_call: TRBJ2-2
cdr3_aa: CSVEGDARQGTFGNTGELFF

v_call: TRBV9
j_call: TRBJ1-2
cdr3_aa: CASSTGTDNYGYTF

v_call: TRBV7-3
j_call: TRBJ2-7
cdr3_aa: CASSPRAISALSEQYF

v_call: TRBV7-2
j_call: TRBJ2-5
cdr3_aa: CASSSSPGGWETQYF

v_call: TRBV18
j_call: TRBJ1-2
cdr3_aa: CASSPRTGTGYTF